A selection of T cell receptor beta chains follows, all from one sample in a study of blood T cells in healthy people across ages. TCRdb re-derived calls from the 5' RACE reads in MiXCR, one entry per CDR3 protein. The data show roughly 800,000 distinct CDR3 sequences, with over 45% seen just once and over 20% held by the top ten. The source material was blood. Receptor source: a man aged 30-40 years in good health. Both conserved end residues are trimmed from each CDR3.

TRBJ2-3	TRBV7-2	ASSTNGVPTDTQY
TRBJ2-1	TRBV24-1	ATSASSGSICNEQF
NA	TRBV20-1	SARGPGQGMSYEQY
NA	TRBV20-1	SAMGPYLNHEQY
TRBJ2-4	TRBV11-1	ASSLYRGAGVRNEQY
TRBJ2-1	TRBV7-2	ASNTRGTVGGEQF
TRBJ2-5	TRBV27	ASSPRLAGGPRETQY
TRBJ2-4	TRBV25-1	ASSEFARKGGEQY
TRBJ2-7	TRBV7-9	ASRGTSETYEQY
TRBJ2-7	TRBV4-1	ASSTLVSYEQY
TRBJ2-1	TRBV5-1	ASTLTPGRFNNEQF
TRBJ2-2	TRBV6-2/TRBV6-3	ASSFRTGELF
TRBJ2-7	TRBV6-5	ATRGAGEQY
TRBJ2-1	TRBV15	ATRTGEQF
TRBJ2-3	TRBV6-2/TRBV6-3	ASKEGGVDTQY
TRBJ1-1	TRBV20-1	SAIKDSNTEAF
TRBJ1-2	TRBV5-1	ASVKIPGIRYDGYT
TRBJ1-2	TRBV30	AWSVRRTGHGYT
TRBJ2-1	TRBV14	ASSHRAAYNEQF
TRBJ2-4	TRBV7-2	ASSLQTSAYIQY
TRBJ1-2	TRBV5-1	ASSSTGGPNYGYT
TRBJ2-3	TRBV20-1	SAGDISGRGDTQY
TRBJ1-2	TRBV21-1	ASLLQDIYGYT
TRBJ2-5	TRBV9	ASSVGTSGETQY
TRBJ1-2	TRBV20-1	SASRQDDYGYT
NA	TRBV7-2	ASSLATRSYNEQY
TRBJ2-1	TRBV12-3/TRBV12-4	ASSQILGPPATTDNEQF
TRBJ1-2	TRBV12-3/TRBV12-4	ASSSGVGALYGYT
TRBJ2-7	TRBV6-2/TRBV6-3	ASGQLRTSGASYEQY
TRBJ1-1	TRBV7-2	ASSLIEGNTEAF
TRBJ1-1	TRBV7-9	ASSLSLATEAF
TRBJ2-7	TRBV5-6	ASSQDRGPTYEQY
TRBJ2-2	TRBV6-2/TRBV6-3	ASSYTGGGTGELF
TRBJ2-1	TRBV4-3	ASSQDFASGRGNEQF
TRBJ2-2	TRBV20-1	SSTPLAGGPGTGELF
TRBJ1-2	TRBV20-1	SARAQYTDGYT
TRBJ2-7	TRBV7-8	ASRPGSSPYEQY
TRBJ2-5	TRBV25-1	ASSTFPGPSEQY
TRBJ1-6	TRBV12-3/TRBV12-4	ASSFSSRDSPLH
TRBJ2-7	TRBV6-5	ASSYASWASSSYEQY
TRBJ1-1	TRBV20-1	SARVEGMDTEAF
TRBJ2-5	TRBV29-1	SVVAGWYQETQY
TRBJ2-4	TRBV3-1	ASSLGTGLAKNIQY
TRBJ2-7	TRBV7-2	ASSLSPGPMRRQY
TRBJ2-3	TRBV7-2	ASSPVGGPPADTQY
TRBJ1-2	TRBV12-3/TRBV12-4	ASSGTGEGYGYT
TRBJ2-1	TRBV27	ASSLTRPYNEQF
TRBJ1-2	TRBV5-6	ASSLDSGERVYGYT
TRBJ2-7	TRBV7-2	ASSFLSAGGGYEQY
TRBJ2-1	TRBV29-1	SVGRTSGGDEQF
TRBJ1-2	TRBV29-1	SAKGGTGYT
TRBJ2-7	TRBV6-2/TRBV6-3	ASRTTTSTGLRSYEQY
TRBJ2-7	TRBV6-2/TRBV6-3	ASRTGNQQY
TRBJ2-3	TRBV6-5	ASSPRMPPDTQY
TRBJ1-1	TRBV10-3	AISDTDDMNTEAF